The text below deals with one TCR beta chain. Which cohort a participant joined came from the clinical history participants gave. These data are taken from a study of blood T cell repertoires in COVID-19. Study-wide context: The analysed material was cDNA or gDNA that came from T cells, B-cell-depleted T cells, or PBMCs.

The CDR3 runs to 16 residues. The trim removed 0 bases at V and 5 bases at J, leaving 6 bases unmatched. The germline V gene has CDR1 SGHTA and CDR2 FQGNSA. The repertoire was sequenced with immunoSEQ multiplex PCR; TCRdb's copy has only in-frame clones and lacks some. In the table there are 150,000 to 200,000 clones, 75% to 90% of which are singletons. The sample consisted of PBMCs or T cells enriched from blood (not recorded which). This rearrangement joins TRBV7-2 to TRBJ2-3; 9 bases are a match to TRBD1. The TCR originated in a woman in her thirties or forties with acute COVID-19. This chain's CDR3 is CASSLAPTGGRDTQYF. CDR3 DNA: TGTGCCAGCAGCTTAGCGCCGACAGGGGGGAGAGATACGCAGTATTTT.